What follows is one T cell receptor beta chain and its context. As yet, its antigen is unknown. These data come from a study of T-cell memory formation after mild COVID-19. Study-wide background: TCR clusters mostly belonged to single donors. Findings of the study overall: While clones contracting from day 15 to 85 were balanced between CD4 and CD8, later expanders leaned CD4+. Pre-infection memory carried some responding clones, suggesting that cross-reactive memory joined.

Germline CDR1 SGHVS, CDR2 FNYEAQ. The trim removed 1 base at V and 4 bases at J, leaving 3 bases unmatched. CDR3 length: 15 residues. UMIs and sample barcodes were carried by the TCR alpha and TCR beta cDNA libraries that 5'RACE produced using constant-segment primers. TCRdb fed the 5' RACE reads into MiXCR, producing one record per CDR3 protein. The sample holds 400,000 to 450,000 distinct CDR3 sequences, under 20% seen once. The V and J genes are TRBV7-6 and TRBJ2-5, with 10 bases lining up with TRBD1. The specimen was PBMCs or a T cell subset sorted from them (not recorded which). The receptor was isolated from a man aged 18-30 years who had mild COVID-19 (a few samples of this study predate the infection). Cell type and time point are not known. CDR3 nucleotide sequence: TGTGCCAGCAGCTTAGGGGACAGGGGAAGAGAGACCCAGTACTTC. As protein: CASSLGDRGRETQYF.